The present TCR beta chain was sequenced within a study of PD-1 blockade in mismatch repair-deficient tumors. Overall study: All were previously treated, progressing patients with around eleven mismatch repair-deficient cancer types. The study, taken as a whole, reports: Tumor-resident clones, often undetectable pretreatment in blood, expanded then contracted after pembrolizumab.

Repertoires were generated with immunoSEQ multiplex PCR, while TCRdb's copy carries only in-frame clones and drops some. The sample records around 30,000 clones, 65% to 85% being singletons. CDR3 size: 17 residues. V shed 1 base and J shed 0 bases, with 15 bases lying between them. The germline CDR1 and CDR2 sequences are SGHAT and FQDESV (reference sequence). PCR or immunohistochemistry showed mismatch repair deficiency in every enrolled patient. With regard to this clone: Its antigen is unknown.

The V and J genes are TRBV11-1 and TRBJ1-2; unclear D gene. The starting material was PBMCs, obtained 6 weeks after starting pembrolizumab. This sequence was found in an adult with mismatch repair-deficient cancer. The CDR3: CASSLGSRILPNYGYTF. For the CDR3, the DNA is TGTGCCAGCAGCTTAGGTTCACGGATACTACCTAACTATGGCTACACCTTC.